The 18 T cell receptor beta chains below were found in one sample sequenced in a study of regulatory T cells in long-lasting Graves disease. Both iRepertoire HTBI primers and Arm-PCR of CDR3 regions were used to build the TCR beta libraries. MiXCR, applied by TCRdb to the multiplex PCR reads, yields one record per CDR3 protein. The sample yields a few hundred thousand distinct CDR3 sequences, about a sixth seen once. Time point indicated: newly diagnosed GD, antithyroid drugs for less than 3 months. Making the TCR library involved RNA that had been extracted from PBMCs. This same sample was also part of a study on T cells in Graves' hyperthyroidism and ophthalmopathy.

The specimen was peripheral blood mononuclear cells (PBMCs), collected at new diagnosis, from a patient treated with antithyroid drugs. The receptors were sampled from a young woman with Graves disease.

The table lists this clonotype with many counts. The chain couples TRBV12-3 or TRBV12-4 to TRBJ2-5, with TRBD2 matching over 8 bases. V lost 6 bases to trimming and J lost 2 bases; unmatched junction nucleotides: 8. The CDR3 length is 15 residues. CDR3 amino acids: CASRTAGGHQETQYF. The CDR3 DNA follows: TGTGCCAGCAGAACGGCGGGAGGACATCAAGAGACCCAGTACTTC.

This clonotype appeared a few times. This chain uses TRBV7-9 with TRBJ2-3; 8 positions agree with TRBD2. Germline V gene sequence: CDR1 SEHNR, CDR2 FQNEAQ (reference sequence). V gave up 5 bases and J gave up 1 base; unmatched junction bases: 5. This CDR3 region has 15 residues. The CDR3 DNA reads as TGTGCCAGCAGCAAAGCGGGAGTCGGCACAGATACGCAGTATTTT. This gives the protein CASSKAGVGTDTQYF.

This clonotype occurred a few times. This may be a read error: a much more frequent sequence differs by one nucleotide. V is TRBV27 and J is TRBJ2-7, with D perhaps matching TRBD1 (6 bases). The germline gives CDR1 MNHEY, CDR2 SMNVEV (reference sequence). V was pared by 5 bases and J by 5 bases, with 19 bases between. CDR3 length: 15 residues. CDR3 sequence (DNA): TGTGCCAGCAGTATCAGTAGGGCAAAGGGGGACGAGCAGTACTTC. It encodes CASSISRAKGDEQYF.

This clonotype was recorded at least ten times. V and J are TRBV2 and TRBJ1-4, with a weak D call TRBD1 (5 bases). The CDR3 totals 16 residues. Trimming took 6 bases from V and 0 from J, leaving 14 bases between them. Germline CDR1 and CDR2: SNHLY and FYNNEI. Here the CDR3 DNA reads TGTGCCAGCAGCAGGGACGGAATTGCAACTAATGAAAAACTGTTTTTT. Translation gives CASSRDGIATNEKLFF.

This clonotype was detected only a few times. The CDR3 spells CAISESSTYYGYTF. DNA of the CDR3: TGTGCCATCAGTGAGTCGAGTACTTACTATGGCTACACCTTC. The V and J genes are TRBV10-3 and TRBJ1-2; D is undetermined. Germline V gives CDR1 ENHRY, CDR2 SYGVKD. V gave up 0 bases and J gave up 3 bases, with 8 bases separating them. The CDR3 has 14 amino acids.

The V gene is TRBV4-1, the J gene TRBJ1-4; D call uncertain. V lost 1 base and J lost 4, with 7 bases in between. CDR1 is MGHRA and CDR2 is YSYEKL in the germline V gene. The CDR3 consists of 14 residues. The CDR3 protein is CASSQATRNEKLFF. In nucleotides, the CDR3 is TGCGCCAGCAGCCAAGCGACCCGTAATGAAAAACTGTTTTTT.

The chain is built from TRBV28 and TRBJ1-6, with 7 nucleotides matching TRBD1. This CDR3 comprises 15 residues. CDR1 and CDR2 (germline): MDHEN, SYDVKM. The junction had 11 bases not matched to a gene; V was cut back by 8 bases and J by 7 bases. CDR3 DNA: TGTGCCAGCCAAGACGAGACAGGGTTGAATTCACCCCTCCACTTT. The encoded protein is CASQDETGLNSPLHF.

This clonotype came up many times. The chain employs TRBV12-3 or TRBV12-4 and TRBJ2-7; 10 bases are a match to TRBD1. Unmatched junction bases numbered 10, after V lost 5 bases and J lost 6 bases. The CDR3 runs 15 residues. CDR3 residues: CASSRRPGTGVEQYF. CDR3 coding DNA: TGTGCCAGCAGTCGACGTCCCGGGACAGGGGTCGAGCAGTACTTC.

This clonotype was found many times. The gene calls are TRBV6-5 and TRBJ2-3, with 7 bases identical to TRBD2. The CDR3 contains 15 residues. Losses at the gene ends were 2 bases for V and 0 bases for J; bases not matched to a gene: 2. The germline gives CDR1 MNHEY, CDR2 SVGAGI. The DNA for the CDR3 is TGTGCCAGCAGTTACGGGGGGGTAAGCACAGATACGCAGTATTTT. It is translated as CASSYGGVSTDTQYF.

This clonotype has more than one count but fewer than ten. The chain employs TRBV12-3 or TRBV12-4 and TRBJ2-7; 9 nucleotides agree with TRBD1. With 6 bases clipped from V and 2 bases from J, the junction kept 8 bases outside the gene matches. The CDR3 has 15 residues. CDR3 DNA: TGTGCCAGCAGACCTGGGACAGGGATACCCTACGAGCAGTACTTC. It specifies CASRPGTGIPYEQYF.

This clonotype was counted between two and nine times. V and J are TRBV13 and TRBJ2-3, with 7 positions matching TRBD1. V gave up 3 bases and J gave up 2 bases; unmatched junction bases: 5. The V gene's germline CDR1 is PRHDT and CDR2 FYEKMQ (reference sequence). This CDR3 comprises 15 residues. CDR3: CASSFYRGDTDTQYF. In DNA, the CDR3 is TGTGCCAGCAGCTTTTACAGGGGCGACACAGATACGCAGTATTTT.

To note about this clonotype: A much larger clone differs by one base, so this may be a read error. This rearrangement joins TRBV7-2 to TRBJ1-1; TRBD1 aligns across 8 bases. The CDR3 spans 14 residues. Germline V gene data show CDR1 as SGHTA and CDR2 as FQGNSA. Written as DNA, the CDR3 is TGTGCCAGCATCCGGACAGGGAGTGATGATGAAGTTTTCTTT. Translated, it gives CASIRTGSDDEVFF.

This clonotype occurred many times. This chain uses TRBV3-1 with TRBJ2-3; perhaps TRBD1 as D (5 bases). This CDR3 has 14 amino acids. CDR1 is LGHDT and CDR2 is YNNKEL in the germline V gene (reference sequence). The V gene lost 0 bases and the J gene lost 4 bases, with 8 bases spanning the gap. CDR3 loop: CASSQDFRADTQYF. DNA for the CDR3: TGTGCCAGCAGCCAAGACTTCAGGGCAGATACGCAGTATTTT.

The chain joins TRBV28 to TRBJ2-5, with D maybe TRBD1 (6 bases). Per the germline V gene, CDR1 is MDHEN and CDR2 is SYDVKM. This CDR3 contains 13 residues. The V end was cut by 2 bases, the J end by 6 bases, with 10 bases between. The DNA of the CDR3 is TGTGCCAGCAGTTTAATGGGGGCAAAGACCCAGTACTTC. Its protein is CASSLMGAKTQYF.

This clonotype was counted between two and nine times. The chain joins TRBV28 to TRBJ1-6; D perhaps matches TRBD1 (6 bases). With 5 bases removed from V and 4 bases from J, the gap between germline ends came to 21 bases. The germline V gene has CDR1 MDHEN and CDR2 SYDVKM. CDR3 length equals 18 residues. CDR3 in DNA: TGTGCCAGCAGTCCCTTGGACAGAAGAACCCCATATAATTCACCCCTCCACTTT. Translating gives CASSPLDRRTPYNSPLHF.

A remark on this clonotype: A single base is all that separates this from a far larger clone, so a read error is likely. The V gene is TRBV7-2, the J gene TRBJ2-1; the D gene is possibly TRBD1 (6 bases). This CDR3 is built from 16 residues. V was cut by 0 bases and J by 10 bases, with 19 bases left in between. Per germline, CDR1 SGHTA and CDR2 FQGNSA. This CDR3 reads CASSLASDRFIYEQFF. The CDR3 nucleotides are TGTGCCAGCAGCTTAGCCTCAGACAGGTTTATCTACGAGCAGTTCTTC.

There are a few counts of this clonotype. V usage is TRBV7-6 and J usage is TRBJ2-5; 13 bases are shared with TRBD2. Germline V lookup: CDR1 SGHVS, CDR2 FNYEAQ. The CDR3 runs 17 residues. V trimming: 2 bases; J trimming: 1 base; junction bases outside the gene matches: 4. The CDR3 DNA is TGTGCCAGCAGCTTATTTACTAGCGGGAGGGCCCAAGAGACCCAGTACTTC. Translating gives CASSLFTSGRAQETQYF.

The sample holds a few counts of this clonotype. The rearrangement links TRBV27 to TRBJ2-7; D is uncertain. Germline loops: CDR1 MNHEY, CDR2 SMNVEV (reference sequence). V was clipped by 3 bases and J by 6 bases, with 9 bases between them. The CDR3 runs 12 residues. CDR3 region: CASSFQDGEQYF. The CDR3 nucleotides read TGTGCCAGCAGTTTTCAGGACGGCGAGCAGTACTTC.